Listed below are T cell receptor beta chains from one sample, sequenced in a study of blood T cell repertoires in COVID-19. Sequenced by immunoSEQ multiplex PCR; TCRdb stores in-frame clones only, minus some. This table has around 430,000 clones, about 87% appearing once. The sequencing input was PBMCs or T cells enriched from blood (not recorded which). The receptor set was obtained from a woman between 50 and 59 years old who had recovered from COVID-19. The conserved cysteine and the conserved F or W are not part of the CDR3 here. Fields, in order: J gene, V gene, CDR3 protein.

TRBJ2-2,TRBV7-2,ASSLRQGATGELF
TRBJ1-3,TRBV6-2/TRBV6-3,ASSYSILSPNGNTIY
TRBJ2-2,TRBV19,ASMRLLTGELF
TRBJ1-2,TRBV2,AREIQGDGGYT
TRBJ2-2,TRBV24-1,ATSDTRTGSTGELF
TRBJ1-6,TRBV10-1,ASSEWEDNSPLH
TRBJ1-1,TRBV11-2,ASSLRTGTTEAF
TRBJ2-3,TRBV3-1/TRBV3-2,ASSQDLGASGGALYGTDTQY
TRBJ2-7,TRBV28,ASGPGTGDNEQY
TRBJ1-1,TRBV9,ASRPGVIVNTEAF
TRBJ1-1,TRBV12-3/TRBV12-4,ASSFDRGAF
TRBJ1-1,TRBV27,ASSTGGGGTEAF
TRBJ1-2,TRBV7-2,ASSPVPGGRNYGYT
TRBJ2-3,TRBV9,ASSAGQANTDTQY
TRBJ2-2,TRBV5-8,ASSFRTAPGGELF
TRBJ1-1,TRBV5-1,ASSSSTGWTSLAF
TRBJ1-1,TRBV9,ASSEEGADTEAF
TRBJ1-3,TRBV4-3,ASSQDPGGWSGNTIY
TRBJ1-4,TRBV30,AWSPPGSEWEKLF
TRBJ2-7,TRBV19,ASSIGGATYEQY
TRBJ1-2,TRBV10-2,ASSGPGLGSGPGDYT
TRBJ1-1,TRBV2,ASSETGTEAF
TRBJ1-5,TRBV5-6,ASSLQGEVRGQPQH
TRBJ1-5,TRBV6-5,ASRKRDGVNQPQH
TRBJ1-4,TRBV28,ASGSFESSLNEKLF
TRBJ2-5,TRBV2,AGNPGTDSGTQY
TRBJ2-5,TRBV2,ASRRDRPYQETQY
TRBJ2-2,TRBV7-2,ASSSTRAGELF
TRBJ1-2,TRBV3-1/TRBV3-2,ASSPTGVGSYGYT
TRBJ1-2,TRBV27,ASSSGQGNGYT
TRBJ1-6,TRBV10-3,ATMGQGNSPLH
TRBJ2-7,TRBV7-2,ASSLTGLGTYEQY
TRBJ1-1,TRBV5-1,ASSLLLLDTEAF